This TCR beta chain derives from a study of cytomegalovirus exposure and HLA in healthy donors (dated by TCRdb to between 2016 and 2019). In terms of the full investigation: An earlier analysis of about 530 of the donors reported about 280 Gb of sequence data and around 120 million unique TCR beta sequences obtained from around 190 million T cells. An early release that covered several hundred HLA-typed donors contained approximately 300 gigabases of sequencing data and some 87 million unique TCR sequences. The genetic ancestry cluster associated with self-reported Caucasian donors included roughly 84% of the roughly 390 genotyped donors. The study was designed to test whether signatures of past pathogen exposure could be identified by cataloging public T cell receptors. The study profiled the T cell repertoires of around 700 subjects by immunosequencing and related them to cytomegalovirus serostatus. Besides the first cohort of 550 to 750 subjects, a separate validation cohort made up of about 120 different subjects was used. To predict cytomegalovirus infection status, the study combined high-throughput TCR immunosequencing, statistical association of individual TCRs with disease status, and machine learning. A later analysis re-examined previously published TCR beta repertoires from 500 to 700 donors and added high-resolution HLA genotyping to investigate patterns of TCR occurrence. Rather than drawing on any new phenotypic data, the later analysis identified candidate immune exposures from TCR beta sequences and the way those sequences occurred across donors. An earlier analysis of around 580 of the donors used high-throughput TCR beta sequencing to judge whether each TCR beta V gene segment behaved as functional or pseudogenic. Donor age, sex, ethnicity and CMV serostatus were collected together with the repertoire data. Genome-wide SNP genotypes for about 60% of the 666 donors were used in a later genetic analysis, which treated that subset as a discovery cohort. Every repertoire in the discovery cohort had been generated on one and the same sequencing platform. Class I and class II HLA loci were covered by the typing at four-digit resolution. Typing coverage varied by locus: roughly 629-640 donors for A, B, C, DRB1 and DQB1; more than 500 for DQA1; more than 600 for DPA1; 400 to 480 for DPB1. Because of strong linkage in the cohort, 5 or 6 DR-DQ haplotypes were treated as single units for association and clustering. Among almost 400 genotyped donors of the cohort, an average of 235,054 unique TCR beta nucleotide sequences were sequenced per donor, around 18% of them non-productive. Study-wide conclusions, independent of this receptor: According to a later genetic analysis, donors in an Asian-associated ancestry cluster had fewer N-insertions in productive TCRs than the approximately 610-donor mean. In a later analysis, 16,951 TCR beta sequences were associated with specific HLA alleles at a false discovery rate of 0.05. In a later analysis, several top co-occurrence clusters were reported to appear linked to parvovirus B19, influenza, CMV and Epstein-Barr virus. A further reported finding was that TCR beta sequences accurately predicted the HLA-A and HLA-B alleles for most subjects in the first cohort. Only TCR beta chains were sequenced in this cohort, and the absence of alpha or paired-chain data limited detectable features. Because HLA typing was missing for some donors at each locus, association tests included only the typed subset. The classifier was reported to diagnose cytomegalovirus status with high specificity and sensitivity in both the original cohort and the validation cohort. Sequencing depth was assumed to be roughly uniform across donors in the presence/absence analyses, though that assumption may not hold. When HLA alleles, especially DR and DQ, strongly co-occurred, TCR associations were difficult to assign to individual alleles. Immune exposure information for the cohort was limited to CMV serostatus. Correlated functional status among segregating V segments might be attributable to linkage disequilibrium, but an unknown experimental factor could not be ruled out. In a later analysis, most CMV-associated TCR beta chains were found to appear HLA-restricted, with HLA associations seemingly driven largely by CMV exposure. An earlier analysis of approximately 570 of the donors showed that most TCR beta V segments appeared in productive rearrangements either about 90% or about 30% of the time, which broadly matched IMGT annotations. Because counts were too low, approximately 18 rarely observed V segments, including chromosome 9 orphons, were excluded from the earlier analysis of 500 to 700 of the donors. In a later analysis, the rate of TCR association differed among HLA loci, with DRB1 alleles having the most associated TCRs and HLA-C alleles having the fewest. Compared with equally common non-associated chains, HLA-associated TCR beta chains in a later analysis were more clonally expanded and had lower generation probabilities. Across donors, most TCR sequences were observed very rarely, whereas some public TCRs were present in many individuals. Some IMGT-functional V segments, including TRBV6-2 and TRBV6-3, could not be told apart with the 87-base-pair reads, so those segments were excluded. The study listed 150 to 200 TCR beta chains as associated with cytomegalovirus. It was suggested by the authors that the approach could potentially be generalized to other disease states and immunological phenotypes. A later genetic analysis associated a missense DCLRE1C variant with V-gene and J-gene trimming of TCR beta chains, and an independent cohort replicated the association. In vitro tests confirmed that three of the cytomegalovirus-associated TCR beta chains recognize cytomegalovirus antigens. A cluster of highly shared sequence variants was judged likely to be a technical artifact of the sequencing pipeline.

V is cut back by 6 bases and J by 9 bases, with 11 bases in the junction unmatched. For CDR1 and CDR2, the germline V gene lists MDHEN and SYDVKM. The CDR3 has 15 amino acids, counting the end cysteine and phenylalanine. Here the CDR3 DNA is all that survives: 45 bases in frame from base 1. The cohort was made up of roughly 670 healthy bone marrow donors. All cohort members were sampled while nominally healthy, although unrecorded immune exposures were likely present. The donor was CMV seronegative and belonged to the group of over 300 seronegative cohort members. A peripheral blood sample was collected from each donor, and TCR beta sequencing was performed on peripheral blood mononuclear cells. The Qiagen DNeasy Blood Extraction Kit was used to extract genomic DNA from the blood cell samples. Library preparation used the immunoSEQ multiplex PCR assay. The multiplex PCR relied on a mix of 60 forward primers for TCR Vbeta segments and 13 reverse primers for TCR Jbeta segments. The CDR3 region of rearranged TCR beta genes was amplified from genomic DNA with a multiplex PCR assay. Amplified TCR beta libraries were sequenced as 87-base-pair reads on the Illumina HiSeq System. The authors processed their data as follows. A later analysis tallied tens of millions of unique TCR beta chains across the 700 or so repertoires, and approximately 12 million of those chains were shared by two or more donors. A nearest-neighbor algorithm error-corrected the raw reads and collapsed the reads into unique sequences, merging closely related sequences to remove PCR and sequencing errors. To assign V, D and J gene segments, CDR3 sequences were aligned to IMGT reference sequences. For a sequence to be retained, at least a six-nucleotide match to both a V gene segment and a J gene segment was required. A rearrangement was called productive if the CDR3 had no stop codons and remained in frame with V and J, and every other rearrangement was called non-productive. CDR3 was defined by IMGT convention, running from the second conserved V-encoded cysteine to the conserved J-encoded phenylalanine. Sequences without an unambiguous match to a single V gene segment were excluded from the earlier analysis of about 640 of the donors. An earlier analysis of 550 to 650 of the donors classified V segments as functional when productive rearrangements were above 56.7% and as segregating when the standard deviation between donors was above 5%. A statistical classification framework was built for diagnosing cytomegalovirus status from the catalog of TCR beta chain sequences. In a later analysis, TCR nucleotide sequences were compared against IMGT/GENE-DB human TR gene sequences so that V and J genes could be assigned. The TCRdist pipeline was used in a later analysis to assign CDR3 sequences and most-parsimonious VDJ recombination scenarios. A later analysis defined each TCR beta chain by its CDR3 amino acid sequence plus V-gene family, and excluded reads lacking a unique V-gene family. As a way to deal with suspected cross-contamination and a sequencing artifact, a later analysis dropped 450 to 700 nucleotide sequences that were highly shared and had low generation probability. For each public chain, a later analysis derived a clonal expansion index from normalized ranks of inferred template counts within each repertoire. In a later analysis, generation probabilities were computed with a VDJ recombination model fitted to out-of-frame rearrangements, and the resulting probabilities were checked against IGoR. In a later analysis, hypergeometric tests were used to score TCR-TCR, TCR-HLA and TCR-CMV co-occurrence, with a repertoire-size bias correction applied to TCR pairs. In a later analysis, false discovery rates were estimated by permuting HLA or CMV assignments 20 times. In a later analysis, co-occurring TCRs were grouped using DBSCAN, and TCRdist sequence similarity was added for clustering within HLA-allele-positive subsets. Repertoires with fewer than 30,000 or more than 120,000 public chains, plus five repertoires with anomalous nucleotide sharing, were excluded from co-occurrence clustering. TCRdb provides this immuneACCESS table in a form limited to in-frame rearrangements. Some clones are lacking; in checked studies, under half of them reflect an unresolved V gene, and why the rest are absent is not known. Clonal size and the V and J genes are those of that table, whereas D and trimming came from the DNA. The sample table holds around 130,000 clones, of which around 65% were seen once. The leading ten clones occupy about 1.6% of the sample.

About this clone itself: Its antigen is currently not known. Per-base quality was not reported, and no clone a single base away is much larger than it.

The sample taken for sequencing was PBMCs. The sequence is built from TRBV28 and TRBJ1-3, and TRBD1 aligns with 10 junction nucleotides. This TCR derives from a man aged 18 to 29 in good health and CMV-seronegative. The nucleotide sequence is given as TGTGCCAGCAGCCGGCCCGGGACAGGGGATACCACCATATATTTT. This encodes CASSRPGTGDTTIYF.